The present T cell receptor (beta chain) was sequenced within a study of blood T cell repertoires in COVID-19. Study processing details: Scientists estimated how many nucleated cells there were by amplifying reference gene primers. TCRdb keeps only in-frame clones here, not all; method: immunoSEQ multiplex PCR. The V and J calls and clone size are taken from that table; D and trimming were inferred from the DNA. The sample has around 380,000 clones, around 87% seen once. Participants spanned ages about 18 to 90 years and resided in fewer than 30 US areas. Participant-given clinical history determined each cohort assignment. This CDR3 is 12 amino acids long. Between the trimmed V and J ends, which lost 1 base and 11 bases, there was a span of 8 bases.

This clonotype originated in a young man who had recovered from COVID-19. The rearrangement joins TRBV12-3 or TRBV12-4 to TRBJ1-4, with D possibly matching TRBD1 (5 bases). The sample was PBMCs or T cells enriched from blood (not recorded which). The CDR3 DNA is TGTGCCAGCAGTTTAGACTACAGGAAACTGTTTTTT. Translation: CASSLDYRKLFF.